Listed below are T cell receptor beta chains from one sample, sequenced in a study of cytomegalovirus exposure and HLA in healthy donors. This table comes from immunoSEQ multiplex PCR, and its TCRdb copy is limited to in-frame clones, with some not included. The repertoire holds some 100,000 clones, with about 68% as singletons. Material: PBMCs. These receptors came from a male donor in good health and CMV-seropositive. Both conserved end residues are part of each CDR3. Each record gives: D gene, V gene, J gene, clone size, CDR3 DNA, CDR3 protein. A D gene is named only where the DNA matches it firmly. For some rows the clone size is stated as once, few or many, or as a class when expanded; others skip it.

>TRBD1|TRBV9|TRBJ2-7|.
TGTGCCAGCAGCCCCGGGACAGGGAGAGGGCCCTACGAGCAGTACTTC
CASSPGTGRGPYEQYF
>TRBD2|TRBV9|TRBJ2-1|.
TGTGCCAGCAGCCCAAGCGGGGGAAGGAATGAGCAGTTCTTC
CASSPSGGRNEQFF
>.|TRBV5-3|TRBJ2-7|once
TGTGCCAGAAGCTTGGTATTGACAGTGGATACCTACGAGCAGTACTTC
CARSLVLTVDTYEQYF
>TRBD1|TRBV29-1|TRBJ2-7|.
TGCAGCGTTAGTGGACAGGGGAAGGAGAACTTC
CSVSGQGKENF
>.|TRBV6-6|TRBJ1-1|.
TGTGCCAGCAGTTACTCGACCCCAGGGGCGAACACTGAAGCTTTCTTT
CASSYSTPGANTEAFF
>TRBD1|TRBV14|TRBJ2-7|few
TGTGCCAGCAGCGGTCCGGGACAGGGCTACGAGCAGTACTTC
CASSGPGQGYEQYF
>.|TRBV7-2|TRBJ1-5|.
TGTGCCAGCAGCTTGTCAGGTCTTGATCAGCCCCAGCATTTT
CASSLSGLDQPQHF
>TRBD2|TRBV7-9|TRBJ2-1|few
TGTGCCAGCAGCTTAGGTCCCAATTTAAGGGGAGGGGAGCAGTTCTTC
CASSLGPNLRGGEQFF
>TRBD1|TRBV11-2|TRBJ2-1|.
TGTGCCAGCAGCCCCAGACAGGGCTCCTACAATGAGCAGTTCTTC
CASSPRQGSYNEQFF
>.|TRBV29-1|TRBJ2-3|.
TGCAGCGTTGAAGTGGGGGGTATCACAGATACGCAGTATTTT
CSVEVGGITDTQYF
>TRBD1|TRBV6-1|TRBJ2-2|few
TGTGCCAGCGGGACAGGTGCGGTGTCCGGGGAGCTGTTTTTT
CASGTGAVSGELFF
>TRBD1|TRBV27|TRBJ2-7|.
TGTGCCAGCAGTTTAAGGGACAGGGGAACTCACTACGAGCAGTACTTC
CASSLRDRGTHYEQYF
>.|TRBV9|TRBJ1-5|.
TGTGCCAGCAGCGCCGCGGGAGGCACCCACGGGGAGCCCCAGCATTTT
CASSAAGGTHGEPQHF
>TRBD1|TRBV6-5|TRBJ2-7|.
TGTGCCAGCAGTTACTCGACAGGGGGGTACGAGCAGTACTTC
CASSYSTGGYEQYF
>TRBD2|TRBV10-3|TRBJ2-7|.
TGTGCCATCAGGTCAGCGGGGGAGCATTGTCAGCAGTACTTC
CAIRSAGEHCQQYF
>.|TRBV4-3|TRBJ1-4|.
TGCGCCAGCAGCCCCAGGGGTGAAAAACTGTTTTTT
CASSPRGEKLFF
>TRBD2|TRBV29-1|TRBJ2-1|.
TGCAGCGTTGAACGGGTCGGGCCTAGCGGGGGAAATGAGCAGTTCTTC
CSVERVGPSGGNEQFF
>.|TRBV7-2|TRBJ2-3|.
TGTGCCAGCCGCGGGGTTGATACGCAGTATTTT
CASRGVDTQYF
>.|TRBV4-2|TRBJ2-3|.
TGTGCCAGCAGCCAAGGGCTAGCAAAGACAGATACGCAGTATTTT
CASSQGLAKTDTQYF
>.|TRBV6-1|TRBJ2-5|.
TGTGCCAGCAGCTACAGCACCTACCAAGAGACCCAGTACTTC
CASSYSTYQETQYF
>.|TRBV5-1|TRBJ1-2|few
TGCGCCAGCAGCCTGGACAGTAACTATGGCTACACCTTC
CASSLDSNYGYTF
>.|TRBV5-4|TRBJ1-1|.
TGTGCCAGCAGCTTGTTGCAGGGGAATTGGAACACTGAAGCTTTCTTT
CASSLLQGNWNTEAFF
>.|TRBV6-5|TRBJ2-7|.
TGTGCCAGCAGTTACCGCCAGGAATCCTACGAGCAGTACTTC
CASSYRQESYEQYF
>TRBD1|TRBV19|TRBJ1-4|.
TGTGCCAGTAGAGGGGACAGAAATGAAAAACTGTTTTTT
CASRGDRNEKLFF